The rows below give T cell receptor beta chains drawn from one sample of a study of blood T cell repertoires in COVID-19. Libraries were prepared by immunoSEQ multiplex PCR; TCRdb keeps only in-frame clonotypes and omits some of them. The sample includes about 220,000 clones, over 75% of them seen just once. Sequences were obtained from PBMCs or T cells enriched from blood (not recorded which). Receptors were obtained from a woman between 18 and 29 years old in a cohort exposed to, infected with or recovered from COVID-19 (not recorded which). Both conserved end residues are part of each CDR3. A D gene is named only where the DNA matches it firmly. Only some rows state a clone size, as once, few, many or a class for expanded clones.

cdr3_length,j_call,d_call,clone_size,v_call,cdr3_aa,cdr3_nt
17,TRBJ2-3,TRBD2,.,TRBV7-8,CASSPTARTSGSDTQYF,TGTGCCAGCAGCCCAACCGCTAGAACTAGCGGGTCGGATACGCAGTATTTT
14,TRBJ1-2,.,.,TRBV30,CASPKSRGHTGYTF,TGTGCCTCCCCCAAGAGCAGGGGCCACACCGGCTACACCTTC
14,TRBJ2-7,TRBD1,.,TRBV5-1,CASSPGTASYEQYF,TGCGCCAGCAGCCCCGGGACAGCTTCCTACGAGCAGTACTTC
14,TRBJ1-1,TRBD1,.,TRBV7-9,CASRPTGDYTEAFF,TGTGCCAGCAGACCCACAGGGGACTACACTGAAGCTTTCTTT
13,TRBJ1-2,.,.,TRBV2,CASKRRSETDYTF,TGTGCCAGCAAGAGACGCTCTGAGACTGACTACACCTTC
14,TRBJ1-1,TRBD1,.,TRBV7-6,CASSLGQGTTEAFF,TGTGCCAGCAGCTTAGGACAGGGGACCACTGAAGCTTTCTTT
13,TRBJ1-5,.,.,TRBV2,CASSITGNQPQHF,TGTGCCAGCAGTATCACAGGGAATCAGCCCCAGCATTTT
16,TRBJ2-1,.,.,TRBV24-1,CATSPFEASANNEQFF,TGTGCCACCAGCCCCTTCGAGGCTAGCGCCAACAATGAGCAGTTCTTC
15,TRBJ1-1,TRBD1,.,TRBV27,CASRVGTGLNTEAFF,TGTGCCAGCCGGGTAGGGACAGGGTTAAACACTGAAGCTTTCTTT
13,TRBJ2-7,.,.,TRBV11-2,CASSFYDFGEQYF,TGTGCCAGCAGCTTTTACGACTTCGGCGAGCAGTACTTC
12,TRBJ2-7,.,.,TRBV7-2,CASSLVTYEQYF,TGTGCCAGCAGCTTAGTAACCTACGAGCAGTACTTC
12,TRBJ2-7,.,.,TRBV5-4,CASSLEGRGQYF,TGTGCCAGCAGCTTGGAGGGAAGGGGGCAGTACTTC
13,TRBJ1-5,.,.,TRBV19,CARTGDSNQPQHF,TGTGCCAGGACAGGAGATAGCAATCAGCCCCAGCATTTT
16,TRBJ1-4,.,.,TRBV7-9,CASSLALPGAGEKLFF,TGTGCCAGCAGCTTAGCGCTGCCTGGGGCTGGAGAAAAACTGTTTTTT
15,TRBJ2-7,.,.,TRBV19,CASSIVDGQTYEQYF,TGTGCCAGTAGTATAGTGGACGGACAAACTTACGAGCAGTACTTC
14,TRBJ1-2,.,once,TRBV7-8,CASSPDTGSYGYTF,TGTGCCAGCAGCCCGGATACAGGGTCCTATGGCTACACCTTC
15,TRBJ2-2,TRBD2,.,TRBV7-6,CASSPGLARAGELFF,TGTGCCAGCAGCCCCGGACTAGCGAGGGCCGGGGAGCTGTTTTTT
15,TRBJ2-1,TRBD2,.,TRBV19,CASSLTSGYYNEQFF,TGTGCCAGTAGCCTGACTAGCGGATACTACAATGAGCAGTTCTTC
14,TRBJ2-5,.,.,TRBV3-1/TRBV3-2,CASSRGRDQETQYF,TGTGCCAGCAGCCGAGGCAGGGACCAAGAGACCCAGTACTTC
12,TRBJ1-6,.,.,TRBV28,CASSFMGGALHF,TGTGCCAGCAGTTTTATGGGGGGGGCCCTCCACTTT
17,TRBJ2-5,.,.,TRBV24-1,CATSDPFRQGGKETQYF,TGTGCCACCAGTGACCCCTTTAGACAGGGAGGAAAGGAGACCCAGTACTTC
15,TRBJ1-3,.,once,TRBV9,CASSVGLFSGNTIYF,TGTGCCAGCAGCGTAGGTCTCTTCTCTGGAAACACCATATATTTT
14,TRBJ1-1,.,.,TRBV19,CASSRGGEAREAFF,TGTGCCAGTAGTCGGGGCGGGGAAGCCCGGGAAGCTTTCTTT
16,TRBJ1-2,.,.,TRBV7-9,CASSLNGRGGSRGYTF,TGTGCCAGCAGCCTAAATGGGAGGGGGGGCTCGCGTGGCTACACCTTC
14,TRBJ2-4,.,.,TRBV7-3,CASSRGGNADIQYF,TGTGCCAGCAGCCGCGGCGGGAATGCGGACATTCAGTACTTC
14,TRBJ1-5,TRBD1,.,TRBV28,CASRPGTGDQPQHF,TGTGCCAGCAGACCTGGGACAGGGGATCAGCCCCAGCATTTT
14,TRBJ1-2,TRBD1,.,TRBV29-1,CSAWGTAANYGYTF,TGCAGCGCCTGGGGGACAGCCGCTAACTATGGCTACACCTTC
13,TRBJ2-7,.,.,TRBV12-3/TRBV12-4,CASSPRMAYEQYF,TGTGCCAGCAGTCCCAGGATGGCATACGAGCAGTACTTC
14,TRBJ2-1,.,.,TRBV18,CASSPLGQGYEQFF,TGTGCCAGCTCACCGCTGGGGCAGGGCTATGAGCAGTTCTTC
15,TRBJ1-1,.,.,TRBV18,CASSPQGGVHTEAFF,TGTGCCAGCTCACCACAAGGGGGTGTTCACACTGAAGCTTTCTTT
15,TRBJ2-2,TRBD2,.,TRBV7-2,CASSLARGGTGELFF,TGTGCCAGCAGCTTAGCGCGGGGGGGCACCGGGGAGCTGTTTTTT
13,TRBJ2-7,.,.,TRBV24-1,CATSSAGGYEQYF,TGTGCCACCTCCTCCGCAGGTGGCTACGAGCAGTACTTC
16,TRBJ2-7,.,.,TRBV28,CASSPPGGGAAYEQYF,TGTGCCAGCAGTCCCCCGGGCGGGGGCGCGGCCTACGAGCAGTACTTC
11,TRBJ1-1,.,.,TRBV12-3/TRBV12-4,CASSPPGEAFF,TGTGCCAGCAGTCCGCCAGGCGAAGCTTTCTTT
15,TRBJ2-7,TRBD2,.,TRBV4-1,CASSQVGGRGNEQYF,TGCGCCAGCAGCCAAGTAGGCGGGAGGGGGAACGAGCAGTACTTC
14,TRBJ2-2,TRBD1,.,TRBV7-7,CASRGQVGSGELFF,TGTGCTAGCAGGGGACAGGTCGGCTCCGGGGAGCTGTTTTTT
12,TRBJ1-2,.,.,TRBV19,CATQGANYGYTF,TGTGCCACTCAAGGGGCTAACTATGGCTACACCTTC
14,TRBJ1-6,.,.,TRBV28,CASRIGQSGSPLHF,TGTGCCAGCAGAATAGGACAAAGCGGGTCACCCCTCCACTTT
15,TRBJ1-2,.,.,TRBV18,CASSRSEGRDYGYTF,TGTGCCAGCTCGCGATCTGAAGGGAGAGACTATGGCTACACCTTC
14,TRBJ1-1,.,.,TRBV11-2,CASSLQGMNTEAFF,TGTGCCAGCAGCCTTCAGGGAATGAACACTGAAGCTTTCTTT